The 15 T cell receptor beta chains listed next were all sequenced from one sample in a study of spatial heterogeneity in lung cancer (dated by TCRdb to the late 2010s). The library was made by 5' RACE. The sequencer listed for this sample is NextSeq 500. Using fastp trimming at Q25 and MiXCR clonotype assembly, TCRdb reanalyzed the public sequencing data and kept in-frame beta chains. When rows share a CDR3 protein, they turn into one entry using the most common DNA and genes. The sample has roughly 17,000 distinct CDR3 sequences on record, approximately 9.1% of them singletons. The ten largest clones represent about 38% of the sample. The sample's time point label is to be understood as: blood at routine non-recurrence follow-up after resection. Sequenced material: PBMCs, taken at follow-up. These receptors were obtained from a female donor with early-stage non-small cell lung cancer.

This clonotype was found many times. This chain connects TRBV10-3 to TRBJ2-7; D remains unclear. With 0 bases removed from V and 9 bases from J, the gap between germline ends came to 12 bases. Germline lookup yields CDR1 ENHRY and CDR2 SYGVKD. This CDR3 is 13 amino acids long. CDR3 sequence reads: CAISESALYGQYF. CDR3 in DNA: TGTGCCATCAGTGAGTCAGCCCTTTATGGGCAGTACTTC.

There are many counts of this clonotype. The chain has TRBV7-2 and TRBJ2-7, with 11 positions matching TRBD1. This CDR3 is built from 14 residues. Germline assignment: CDR1 SGHTA and CDR2 FQGNSA. The ends lost 3 bases at V and 5 bases at J; junction bases unmatched: 3. The CDR3 sequence is CASSFLDRGHEQYF. The CDR3 DNA follows: TGTGCCAGCAGCTTTTTGGACAGGGGGCACGAGCAGTACTTC.

The V call is TRBV10-3, the J call TRBJ1-1; D uncertain. Trimming took 2 bases from V and 1 from J, leaving 8 bases between them. The CDR3 runs 14 residues. Per the germline V gene, CDR1 is ENHRY and CDR2 is SYGVKD. Here the CDR3 reads CAISEMVGNTEAFF. The CDR3 DNA is TGTGCCATCAGTGAGATGGTGGGGAACACTGAAGCTTTCTTT.

Notes on this clonotype: A much larger clone sits a single nucleotide away, making a read error possible. The rearrangement uses TRBV10-3 and TRBJ2-2, with D possibly being TRBD2 (6 bases). The germline CDR1 and CDR2 sequences are ENHRY and SYGVKD. The CDR3 is made up of 14 amino acids. In DNA, the CDR3 is TGTGTCATCAGTCAAAGGGGAGGCACCGGGGAGCTGTTTTTT. Translated: CVISQRGGTGELFF.

This clonotype occurred many times. The V and J genes are TRBV6-5 and TRBJ2-2; TRBD2 matches at 9 bases. Trimming at V came to 6 bases and at J to 6 bases, leaving 14 bases not matched to a gene. Germline V CDR1 and CDR2: MNHEY, SVGAGI. The CDR3 has 17 residues. For the CDR3, the DNA is TGTGCCAGCAGCCCTTGGAGCGGGGGGCAAGTGCCCGGGGAGCTGTTTTTT. Protein product: CASSPWSGGQVPGELFF.

V gene TRBV4-1 combines with J gene TRBJ2-7; TRBD1 aligns across 7 bases. The CDR3 contains 15 residues. Germline lookup yields CDR1 MGHRA and CDR2 YSYEKL. J gave up 3 bases and V 4 bases, and 9 bases lay outside the gene matches. CDR3 sequence reads: CASSRDRDANYEQYF. As DNA, the CDR3 is TGCGCCAGCAGCCGAGACAGGGATGCCAACTACGAGCAGTACTTC.

This clonotype appeared many times. The chain has TRBV7-9 and TRBJ2-1, with a possible D match to TRBD1 (6 bases). Germline CDR1 SEHNR, CDR2 FQNEAQ (reference sequence). Trimming left V 1 base short and J 2 bases short, with 15 bases between. The CDR3 is 17 amino acids. The CDR3 region is CASSLGDRDKAYNEQFF. The CDR3 nucleotides read TGTGCCAGCAGCTTAGGGGACCGGGACAAGGCCTACAATGAGCAGTTCTTC.

This clonotype was counted a few times. This sequence joins TRBV29-1 and TRBJ1-3; TRBD1 matches 12 bases. The germline CDR1 and CDR2 sequences are SQVTM and ANQGSEA. Unmatched junction bases numbered 6, after V lost 8 bases and J lost 4 bases. The CDR3 spans 14 residues. Here the CDR3 reads CSTSGTGGGNTIYF. CDR3 bases: TGCAGCACCTCCGGGACAGGGGGCGGAAACACCATATATTTT.

J is TRBJ2-3 and V is TRBV18, with D tentatively TRBD2 (6 bases). Germline values: CDR1 KGHSH, CDR2 LQKENI. The CDR3 runs 17 residues. Trimming stripped 1 base from V and 3 bases from J, with 17 bases between. CDR3 in DNA: TGTGCCAGCTCACCACGGCACAGACTAGTGGTAACAGATACGCAGTATTTT. Its translation is CASSPRHRLVVTDTQYF.

This clonotype showed up many times. This chain joins TRBV4-3 and TRBJ1-2, with TRBD1 identical over 7 bases. This CDR3 region has 15 residues. In germline, CDR1 is LGHNA, CDR2 YSLEER. With 0 bases clipped from V and 4 bases from J, the junction kept 5 bases outside the gene matches. The CDR3 loop is CASSQDPGQVYGYTF. For the CDR3, the DNA is TGCGCCAGCAGCCAAGATCCAGGACAGGTCTATGGCTACACCTTC.

This clonotype was detected many times. The chain recombines TRBV11-2 with TRBJ2-7; 12 nucleotides match TRBD1. Germline V gene lookup returns CDR1 SGHAT and CDR2 FQNNGV. CDR3 length equals 14 residues. J gave up 6 bases and V 5 bases, and 5 bases lay outside the gene matches. Here the CDR3 DNA reads TGTGCCAGCAGCCTTGGGACAGGGGGCAGCGAGCAGTACTTC. It codes for CASSLGTGGSEQYF.

This clonotype was detected a few times. The V and J genes are TRBV6-2 or TRBV6-3 and TRBJ1-6; D gene unclear. Germline loops: CDR1 MNHEY, CDR2 SVGEGT. Trimming took off 0 bases at V and 10 bases at J, with 13 bases between the two ends. The CDR3 has 15 amino acids. The CDR3 DNA reads TGTGCCAGCAGTTACTCGTTGGGGTTCGAATCACCCCTCCACTTT. Translated: CASSYSLGFESPLHF.

This clonotype came up many times. V is TRBV2 and J is TRBJ2-7; D is possibly TRBD1 (5 bases). The length of the CDR3 is 13 residues. The V and J ends lost 7 bases and 4 bases respectively, with 14 bases between them. CDR1 is SNHLY, CDR2 FYNNEI, per germline. CDR3 protein: CASKGVRGYEQYF. CDR3 bases: TGTGCCAGCAAAGGGGTCCGAGGTTACGAGCAGTACTTC.

The CDR3 loop reads CASSTAGAGGETQYF. CDR3 sequence (DNA): TGTGCCAGCAGTACAGCGGGAGCCGGCGGGGAGACCCAGTACTTC. The rearrangement links TRBV28 to TRBJ2-5; 8 positions agree with TRBD2. Per germline, CDR1 MDHEN and CDR2 SYDVKM. CDR3 length equals 15 residues. V shed 5 bases and J 5 bases; nucleotides not matched to a gene: 10.

This chain joins TRBV7-9 and TRBJ2-1, with D possibly matching TRBD2 (6 bases). CDR3 length equals 16 residues. V was clipped by 5 bases and J by 1 base, with 15 bases between them. CDR1 is SEHNR, CDR2 FQNEAQ, per germline (reference sequence). DNA of the CDR3: TGTGCCAGCAGCCCTTGGCGGGGATCTTCCTACAATGAGCAGTTCTTC. It specifies CASSPWRGSSYNEQFF.